These T cell receptor beta chains were read from a single sample in a study of blood T cell repertoires in COVID-19. The repertoire was sequenced with immunoSEQ multiplex PCR; TCRdb's copy has only in-frame clones and lacks some. The data hold about 370,000 clones, with about 87% observed a single time. Sequenced: peripheral blood. The source is a woman aged 25-40 years with COVID-19, enrolled during active disease. CDR3s include the opening cysteine and the closing phenylalanine or tryptophan. The order of the fields is J gene, V gene, CDR3 protein.

TRBJ1-2	TRBV29-1	CSVSHRGKGRGYGYTF
TRBJ2-7	TRBV5-1	CASSGGTGDYEQYF
TRBJ2-7	TRBV5-1	CASSSLGRVYEQYF
TRBJ2-1	TRBV5-6	CASSGTGTSAHQTYNEQFF
TRBJ2-2	TRBV29-1	CSVAVQGAYGELFF
TRBJ2-3	TRBV2	CASSEAGHSTDTQYF
TRBJ2-7	TRBV5-1	CASSLAAGISSYEQYF
TRBJ2-5	TRBV2	CASSGGTMRPQYF
TRBJ2-7	TRBV4-1	CASSQELDRWEQYF
TRBJ2-3	TRBV18	CASSPLQGTDTQYF
TRBJ2-2	TRBV7-7	CASSLKRSGELFF
TRBJ1-5	TRBV7-9	CASSSSDQPQHF
TRBJ1-2	TRBV30	CAWSNGQRNYGYTF
TRBJ1-1	TRBV6-5	CASTSTVNTEAFF
TRBJ1-4	TRBV19	CASSRDRATNEKLFF
TRBJ1-1	TRBV7-9	CASSSPRGSNTEAFF
TRBJ1-2	TRBV11-2	CASSLAPGNYGYTF
TRBJ2-2	TRBV5-4	CASSLAANPNTGELFF
TRBJ2-1	TRBV7-2	CASSNNRGFIGEQFF
TRBJ2-7	TRBV5-1	CASSLEDRGNEQYF
TRBJ2-7	TRBV5-6	CASSLVSGSSHEQYF
TRBJ2-3	TRBV30	CAWGKTGASTDTQYF
TRBJ2-3	TRBV29-1	CSVDRGTDTQYF
TRBJ2-7	TRBV2	CASGQVSYEQYF
TRBJ2-6	TRBV9	CASSPFRHFFSGANVLTF
TRBJ1-1	TRBV10-3	CAISSRGTEAFF
TRBJ1-6	TRBV7-8	CASSSGQGASPLHF
TRBJ2-7	TRBV28	CASSLAGGPIYEQYF